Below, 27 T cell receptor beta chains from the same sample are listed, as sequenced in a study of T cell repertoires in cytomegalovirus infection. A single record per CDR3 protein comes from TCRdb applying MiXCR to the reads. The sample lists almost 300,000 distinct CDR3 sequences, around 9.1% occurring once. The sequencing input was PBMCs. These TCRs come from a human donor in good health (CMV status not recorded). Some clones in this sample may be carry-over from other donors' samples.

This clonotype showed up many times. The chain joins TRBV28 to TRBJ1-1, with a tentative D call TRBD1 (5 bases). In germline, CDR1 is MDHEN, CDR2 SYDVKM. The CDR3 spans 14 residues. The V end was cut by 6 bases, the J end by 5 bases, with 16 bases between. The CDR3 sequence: CASSQGGVGTEAFF. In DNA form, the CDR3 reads TGTGCCAGCAGCCAGGGTGGGGTGGGAACTGAAGCTTTCTTT.

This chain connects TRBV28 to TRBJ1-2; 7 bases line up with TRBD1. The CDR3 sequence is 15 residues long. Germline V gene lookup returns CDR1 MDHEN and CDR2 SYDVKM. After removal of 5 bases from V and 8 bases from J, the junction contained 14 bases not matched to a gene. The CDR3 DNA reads TGTGCCAGCAGTCCCCTGTGGAGGGGGCGGCACGGCTACACCTTC. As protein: CASSPLWRGRHGYTF.

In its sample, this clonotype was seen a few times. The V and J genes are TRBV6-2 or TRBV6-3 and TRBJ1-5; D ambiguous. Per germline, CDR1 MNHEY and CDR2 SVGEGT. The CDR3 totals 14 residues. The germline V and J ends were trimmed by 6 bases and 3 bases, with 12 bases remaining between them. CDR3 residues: CASRDPGNNQPQHF. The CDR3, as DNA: TGTGCCAGCAGGGATCCGGGAAACAATCAGCCCCAGCATTTT.

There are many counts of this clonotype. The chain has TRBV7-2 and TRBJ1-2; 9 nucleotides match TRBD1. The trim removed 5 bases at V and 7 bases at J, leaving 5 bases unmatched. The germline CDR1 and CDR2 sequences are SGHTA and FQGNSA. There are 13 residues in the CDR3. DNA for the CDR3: TGTGCCAGCAGCCCGGGACAGGGCGGTGGCTACACCTTC. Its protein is CASSPGQGGGYTF.

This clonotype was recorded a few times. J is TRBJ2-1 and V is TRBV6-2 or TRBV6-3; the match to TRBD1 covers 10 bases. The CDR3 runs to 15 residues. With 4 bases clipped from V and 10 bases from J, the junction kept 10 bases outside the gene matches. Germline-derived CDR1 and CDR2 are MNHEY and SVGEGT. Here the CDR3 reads CASSSAGTGAWEQFF. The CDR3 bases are TGTGCCAGCAGTTCTGCCGGGACAGGGGCTTGGGAGCAGTTCTTC.

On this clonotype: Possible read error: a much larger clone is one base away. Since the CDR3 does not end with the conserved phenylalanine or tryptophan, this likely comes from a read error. This CDR3 is CASSLDREIYGYTL. The CDR3 DNA reads TGTGCCAGCAGCCTCGACAGGGAAATCTATGGCTACACCCTC. The J gene is TRBJ1-2, the V gene TRBV2, with 7 bases that match TRBD1. The CDR3 is 14 residues long. In germline, CDR1 is SNHLY, CDR2 FYNNEI. V was clipped by 6 bases and J by 4 bases; unmatched bases: 8.

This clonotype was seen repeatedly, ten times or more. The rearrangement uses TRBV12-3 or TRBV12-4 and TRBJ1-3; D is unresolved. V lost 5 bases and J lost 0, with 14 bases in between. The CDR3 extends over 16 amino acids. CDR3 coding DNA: TGTGCCAGCAGTCTCCGAGAGCTCCGCTCTGGAAACACCATATATTTT. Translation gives CASSLRELRSGNTIYF.

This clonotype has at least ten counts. In nucleotides, the CDR3 is TGTGCCAGCAGTGCCCAGGAGGGCTACAATGAGCAGTTCTTC. Translation: CASSAQEGYNEQFF. This chain joins TRBV6-4 and TRBJ2-1, with D perhaps TRBD2 (6 bases). CDR3 length equals 14 residues. The V gene's germline CDR1 is MRHNA and CDR2 SNTAGT. Trimming cost V 4 bases and J 3 bases, with 10 bases left between them.

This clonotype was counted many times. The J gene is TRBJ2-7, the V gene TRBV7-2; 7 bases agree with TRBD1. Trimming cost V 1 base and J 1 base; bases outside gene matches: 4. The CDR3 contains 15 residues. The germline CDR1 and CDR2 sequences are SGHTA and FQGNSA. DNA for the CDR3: TGTGCCAGCAGCTTAGGGGACAGAAGATCCTACGAGCAGTACGTC. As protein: CASSLGDRRSYEQYV.

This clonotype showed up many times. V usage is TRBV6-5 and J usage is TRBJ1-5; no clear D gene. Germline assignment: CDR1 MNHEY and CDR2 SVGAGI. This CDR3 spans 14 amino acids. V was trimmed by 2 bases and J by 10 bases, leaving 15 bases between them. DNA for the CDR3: TGTGCCAGCAGTTACGGCCCGGAGGTGAGACCCCAGCATTTT. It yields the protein CASSYGPEVRPQHF.

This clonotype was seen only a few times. CDR3 in amino acids: CASSESWGADTIYF. CDR3 DNA sequence: TGTGCCAGCAGTGAATCATGGGGAGCGGACACCATATATTTT. The chain uses TRBV2 and TRBJ1-3; no firm D call. V gave up 2 bases and J gave up 8 bases, with 13 bases separating them. CDR1 and CDR2 (germline): SNHLY, FYNNEI. The CDR3 runs to 14 residues.

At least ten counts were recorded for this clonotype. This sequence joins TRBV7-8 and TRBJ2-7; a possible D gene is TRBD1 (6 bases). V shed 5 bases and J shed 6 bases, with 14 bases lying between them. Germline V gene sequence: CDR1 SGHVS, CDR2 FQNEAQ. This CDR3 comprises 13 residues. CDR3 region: CASSPDSSGEQYV. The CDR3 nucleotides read TGTGCCAGCAGCCCGGACAGTTCTGGCGAGCAGTACGTC.

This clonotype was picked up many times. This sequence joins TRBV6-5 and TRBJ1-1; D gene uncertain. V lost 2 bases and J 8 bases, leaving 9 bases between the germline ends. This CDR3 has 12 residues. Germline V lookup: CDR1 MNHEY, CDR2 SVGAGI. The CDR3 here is CASSYSLTEAFF. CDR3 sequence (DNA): TGTGCCAGCAGTTACAGTTTAACCGAAGCTTTCTTT.

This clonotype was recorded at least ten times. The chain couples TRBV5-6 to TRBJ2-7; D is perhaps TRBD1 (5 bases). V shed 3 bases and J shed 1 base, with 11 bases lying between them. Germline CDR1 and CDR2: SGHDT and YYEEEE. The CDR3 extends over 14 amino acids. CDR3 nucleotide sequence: TGTGCCAGCAGCTCATGGACATTTTCCTACGAGCAGTACTTC. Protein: CASSSWTFSYEQYF.

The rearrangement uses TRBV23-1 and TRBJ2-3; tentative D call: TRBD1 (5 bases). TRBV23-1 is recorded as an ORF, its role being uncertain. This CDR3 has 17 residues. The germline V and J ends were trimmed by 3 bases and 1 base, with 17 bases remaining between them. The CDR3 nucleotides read TGCGCCAGCAGTCACCTACCGACAGCCAACTGCACAGATACGCAGTATTTT. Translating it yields CASSHLPTANCTDTQYF.

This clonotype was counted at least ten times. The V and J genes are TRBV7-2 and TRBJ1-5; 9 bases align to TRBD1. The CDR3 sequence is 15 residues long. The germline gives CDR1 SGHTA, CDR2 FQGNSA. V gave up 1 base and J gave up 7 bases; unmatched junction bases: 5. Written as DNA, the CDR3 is TGTGCCAGCAGCTTAGGGGGGACAGGGAGACAGCCCCAGCATTTT. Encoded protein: CASSLGGTGRQPQHF.

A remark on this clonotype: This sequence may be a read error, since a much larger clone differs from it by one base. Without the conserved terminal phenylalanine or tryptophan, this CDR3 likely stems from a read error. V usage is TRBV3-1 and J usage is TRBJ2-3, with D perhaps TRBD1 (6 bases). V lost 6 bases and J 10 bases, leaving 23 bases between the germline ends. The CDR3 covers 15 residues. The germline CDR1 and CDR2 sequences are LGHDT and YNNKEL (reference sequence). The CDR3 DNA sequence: TGTGCCAGCAGTTCACTTGACAGGCTCCCGGTTTCGCAGTATTAT. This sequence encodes CASSSLDRLPVSQYY.

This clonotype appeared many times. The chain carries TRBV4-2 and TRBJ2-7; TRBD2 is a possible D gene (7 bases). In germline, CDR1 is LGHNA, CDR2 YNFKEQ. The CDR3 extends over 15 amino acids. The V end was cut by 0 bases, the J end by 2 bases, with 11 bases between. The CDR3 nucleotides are TGTGCCAGCAGCCAAGAAGGGGGGGGGACCTACGAGCAGTACTTC. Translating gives CASSQEGGGTYEQYF.

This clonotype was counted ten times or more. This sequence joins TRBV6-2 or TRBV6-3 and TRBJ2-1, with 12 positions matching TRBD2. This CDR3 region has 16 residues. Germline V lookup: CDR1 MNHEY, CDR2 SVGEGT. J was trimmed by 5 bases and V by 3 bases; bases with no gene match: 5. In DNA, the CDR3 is TGTGCCAGCAGTTATTACGGACTAGCGGGGAACAATGAGCAGTTCTTC. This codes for CASSYYGLAGNNEQFF.

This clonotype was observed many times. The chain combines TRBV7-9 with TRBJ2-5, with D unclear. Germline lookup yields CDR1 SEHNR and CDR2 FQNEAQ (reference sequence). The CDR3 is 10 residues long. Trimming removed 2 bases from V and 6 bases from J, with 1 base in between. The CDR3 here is CASSLQTQYF. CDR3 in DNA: TGTGCCAGCAGCTTACAGACCCAGTACTTC.

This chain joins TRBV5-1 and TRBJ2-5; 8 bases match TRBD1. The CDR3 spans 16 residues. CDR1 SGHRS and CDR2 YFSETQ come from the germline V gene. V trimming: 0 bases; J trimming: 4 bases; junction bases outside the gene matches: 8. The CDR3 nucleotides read TGCGCCAGCAGCTTGGAGGGGCAGGGGGCTGGAGAGACCCAGTACTTC. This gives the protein CASSLEGQGAGETQYF.

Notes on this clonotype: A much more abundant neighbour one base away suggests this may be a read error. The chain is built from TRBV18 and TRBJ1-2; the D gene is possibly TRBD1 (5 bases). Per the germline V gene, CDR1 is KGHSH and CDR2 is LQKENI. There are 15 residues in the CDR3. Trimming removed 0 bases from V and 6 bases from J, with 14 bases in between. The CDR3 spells CASSPPGAGPNGYTF. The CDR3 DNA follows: TGTGCCAGCTCACCACCCGGGGCAGGTCCTAATGGCTACACCTTC.

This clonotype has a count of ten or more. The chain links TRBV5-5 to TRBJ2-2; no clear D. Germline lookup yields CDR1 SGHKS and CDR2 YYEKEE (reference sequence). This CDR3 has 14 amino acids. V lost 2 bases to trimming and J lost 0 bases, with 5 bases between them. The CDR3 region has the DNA TGTGCCAGCAGCTTATCTGCGAACACCGGGGAGCTGTTTTTT. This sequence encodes CASSLSANTGELFF.

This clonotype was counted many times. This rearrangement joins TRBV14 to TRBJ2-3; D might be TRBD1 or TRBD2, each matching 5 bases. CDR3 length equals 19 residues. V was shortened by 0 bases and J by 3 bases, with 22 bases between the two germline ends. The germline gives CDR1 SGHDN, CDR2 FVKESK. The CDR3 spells CASSQDWDGRTYNTDTQYF. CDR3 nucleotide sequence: TGTGCCAGCAGCCAAGATTGGGACGGACGAACCTACAATACAGATACGCAGTATTTT.

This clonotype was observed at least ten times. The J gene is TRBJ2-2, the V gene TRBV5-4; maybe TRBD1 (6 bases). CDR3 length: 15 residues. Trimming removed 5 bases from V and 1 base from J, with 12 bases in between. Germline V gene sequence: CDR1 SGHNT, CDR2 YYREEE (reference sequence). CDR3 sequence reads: CASRALGGNTGELFF. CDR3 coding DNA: TGTGCCAGCAGGGCCTTAGGGGGGAACACCGGGGAGCTGTTTTTT.

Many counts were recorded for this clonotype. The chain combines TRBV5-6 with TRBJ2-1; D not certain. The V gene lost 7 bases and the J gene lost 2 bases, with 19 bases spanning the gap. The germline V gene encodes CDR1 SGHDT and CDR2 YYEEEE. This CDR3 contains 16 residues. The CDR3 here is CASGGSGSKPYNEQFF. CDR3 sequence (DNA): TGTGCCAGCGGTGGATCGGGTAGTAAACCCTACAATGAGCAGTTCTTC.

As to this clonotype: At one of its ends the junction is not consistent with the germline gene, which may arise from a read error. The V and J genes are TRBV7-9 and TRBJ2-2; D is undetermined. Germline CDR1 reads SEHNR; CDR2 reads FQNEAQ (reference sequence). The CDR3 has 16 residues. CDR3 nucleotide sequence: TGTGCCAGCAGCTTTAGGCGGACGATGAACAACGGGGAGCTGTTTTTT. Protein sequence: CASSFRRTMNNGELFF.